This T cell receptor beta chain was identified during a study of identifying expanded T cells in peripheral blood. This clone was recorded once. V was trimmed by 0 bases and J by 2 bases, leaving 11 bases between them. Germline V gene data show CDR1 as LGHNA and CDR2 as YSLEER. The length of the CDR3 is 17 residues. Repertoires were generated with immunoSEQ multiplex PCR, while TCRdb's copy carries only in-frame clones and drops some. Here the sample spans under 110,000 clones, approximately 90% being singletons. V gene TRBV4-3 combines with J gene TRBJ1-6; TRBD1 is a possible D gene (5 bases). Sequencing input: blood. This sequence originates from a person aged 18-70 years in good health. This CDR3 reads CASSQEESGPYNSPLHF. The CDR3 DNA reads TGCGCCAGCAGCCAAGAAGAGTCGGGACCCTATAATTCACCCCTCCACTTT.